The clone carrying this T cell receptor beta chain was detected once. Germline values: CDR1 SGHNT, CDR2 YYREEE (reference sequence). Trimming took 3 bases from V and 1 from J, leaving 10 bases between them. The CDR3 contains 14 residues. The data originate from a study of T cell responses to AZD1222 COVID-19 vaccine. Assay: immunoSEQ multiplex PCR; the TCRdb copy retains only in-frame clones and omits some. The data contain 130,000 or so clones, 89% of them singletons. The chain recombines TRBV5-4 with TRBJ1-1; maybe TRBD1 (6 bases). This sequence originates from an adult in good health. Sequenced here: peripheral blood, sampled on day 0 of AZD1222 vaccination. CDR3 nucleotide sequence: TGTGCCAGCAGCTCAAAGGACAGGAACACTGAAGCTTTCTTT. Translating gives CASSSKDRNTEAFF.